The clone carrying this T cell receptor (beta chain) was seen ten or more times. Its matching antigen is unknown. This entry belongs to a study of T cells after yellow fever vaccination. General study points: Once the booster was given, most primary-vaccination clones reappeared, at about 96% for CD4 and roughly 90% for CD8.

Germline CDR1 and CDR2: SGHKS and YYEKEE (reference sequence). The CDR3 length is 16 residues. V was cut by 4 bases and J by 0 bases, with 14 bases left in between. TCRdb re-analysed the 5' RACE reads in MiXCR, keeping a single row per CDR3 protein. This repertoire shows about 360,000 distinct CDR3 sequences, 6.2% found once; its top ten account for about 15%. This TCR derives from a man younger than 45 who received the YFV17D yellow fever vaccine. The sample in question was PBMCs, obtained 5 days after the yellow fever booster vaccination. The gene calls are TRBV5-5 and TRBJ2-4; D perhaps matches TRBD1 (6 bases). CDR3 DNA: TGTGCCAGCAGCCAAGGACAGTCCCTAGCCAAAAACATTCAGTACTTC. Translated: CASSQGQSLAKNIQYF. The variable domain in full, completed from reference TRBV5-5 and TRBJ2-4, reads DAGVTQSPTHLIKTRGQQVTLRCSPISGHKSVSWYQQVLGQGPQFIFQYYEKEERGRGNFPDRFSARQFPNYSSELNVNALLLGDSALYLCASSQGQSLAKNIQYFGAGTRLSVL.